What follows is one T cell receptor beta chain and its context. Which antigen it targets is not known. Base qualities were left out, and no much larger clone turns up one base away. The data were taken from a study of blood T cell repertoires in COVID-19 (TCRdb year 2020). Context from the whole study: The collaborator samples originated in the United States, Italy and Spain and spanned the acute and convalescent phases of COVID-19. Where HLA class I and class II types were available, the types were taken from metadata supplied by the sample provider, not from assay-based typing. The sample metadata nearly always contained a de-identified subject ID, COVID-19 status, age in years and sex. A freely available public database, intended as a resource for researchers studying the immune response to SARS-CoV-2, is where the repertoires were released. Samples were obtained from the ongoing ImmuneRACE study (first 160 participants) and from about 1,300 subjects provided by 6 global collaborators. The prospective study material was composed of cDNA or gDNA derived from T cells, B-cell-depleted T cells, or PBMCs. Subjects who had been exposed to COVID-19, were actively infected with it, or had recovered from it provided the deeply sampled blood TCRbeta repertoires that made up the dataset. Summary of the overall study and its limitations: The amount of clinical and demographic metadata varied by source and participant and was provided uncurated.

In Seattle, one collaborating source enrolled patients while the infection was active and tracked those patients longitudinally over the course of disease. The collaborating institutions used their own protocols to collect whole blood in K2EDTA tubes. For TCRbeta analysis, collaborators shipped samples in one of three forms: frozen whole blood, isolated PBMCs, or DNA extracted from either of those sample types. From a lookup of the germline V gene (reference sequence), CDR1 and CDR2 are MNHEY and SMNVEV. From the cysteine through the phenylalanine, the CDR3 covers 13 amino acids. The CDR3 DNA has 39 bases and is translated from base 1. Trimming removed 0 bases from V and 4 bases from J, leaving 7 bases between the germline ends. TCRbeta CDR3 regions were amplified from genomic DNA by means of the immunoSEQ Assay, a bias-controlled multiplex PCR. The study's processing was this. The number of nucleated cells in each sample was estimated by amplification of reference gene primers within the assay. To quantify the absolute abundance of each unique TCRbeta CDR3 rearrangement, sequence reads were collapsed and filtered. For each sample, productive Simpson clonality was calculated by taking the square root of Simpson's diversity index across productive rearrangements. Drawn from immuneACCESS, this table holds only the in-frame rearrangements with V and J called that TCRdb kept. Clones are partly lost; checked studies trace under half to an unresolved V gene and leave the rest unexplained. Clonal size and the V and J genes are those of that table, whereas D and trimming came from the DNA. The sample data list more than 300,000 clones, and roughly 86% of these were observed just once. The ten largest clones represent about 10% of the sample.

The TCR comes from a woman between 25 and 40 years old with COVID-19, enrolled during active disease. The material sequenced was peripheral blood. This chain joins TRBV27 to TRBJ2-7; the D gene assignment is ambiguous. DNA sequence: TGTGCCAGCAGTTTATCGGGCCATTACGAGCAGTACTTC. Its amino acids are CASSLSGHYEQYF.